Below are 15 T cell receptor beta chains sequenced from a single sample in a study of blood T cell repertoires in COVID-19. The table came from immunoSEQ multiplex PCR; TCRdb's copy has only in-frame clones and leaves some out. This table holds some 190,000 clones, approximately 86% found once. The sample was peripheral blood. These TCRs come from a man aged 30-40 years with acute or convalescent COVID-19.

The chain uses TRBV29-1 and TRBJ1-3; the D gene is possibly TRBD1 (6 bases). Trimming shortened V by 7 bases and J by 0 bases, and 19 bases separated the two germline ends. The CDR3 sequence is 16 residues long. Germline CDR1 SQVTM, CDR2 ANQGSEA. CDR3 coding DNA: TGCAGCGCTGGCCATTCAGCGGACAGCTCTGGAAACACCATATATTTT. Amino acids: CSAGHSADSSGNTIYF.

The rearrangement joins TRBV5-1 to TRBJ2-2, with 8 bases that match TRBD1. The V gene end was trimmed by 2 bases and the J gene end by 6 bases; junction bases not matched to a gene: 9. Germline assignment: CDR1 SGHRS and CDR2 YFSETQ. The CDR3 loop spans 16 amino acids. CDR3: CASSFIQGARAGELFF. In nucleotides, the CDR3 is TGCGCCAGCAGCTTTATCCAGGGGGCGAGAGCCGGGGAGCTGTTTTTT.

This clone came up once. The chain joins TRBV7-9 to TRBJ1-1; no clear D gene. Germline V lookup: CDR1 SEHNR, CDR2 FQNEAQ (reference sequence). The CDR3 is 14 amino acids. V was cut by 1 base and J by 3 bases, with 9 bases left in between. CDR3 sequence (DNA): TGTGCCAGCAGCTTAGTGCGGGTAGACACTGAAGCTTTCTTT. It translates to CASSLVRVDTEAFF.

The chain uses TRBV28 and TRBJ1-5, with D possibly being TRBD1 (5 bases). CDR1 is MDHEN, CDR2 SYDVKM, per germline. V was shortened by 1 base and J by 7 bases, with 11 bases between the two germline ends. The CDR3 sequence is 14 residues long. Here the CDR3 reads CASSLLGVEQPQHF. The CDR3 nucleotides read TGTGCCAGCAGTTTATTAGGGGTAGAGCAGCCCCAGCATTTT.

CDR3 residues: CASTPRHGYGYTF. The CDR3 region has the DNA TGCGCCAGCACTCCCAGACACGGCTATGGCTACACCTTC. J is TRBJ1-2 and V is TRBV23-1; D is unresolved. TRBV23-1 is an open reading frame, and its role is uncertain. This CDR3 contains 13 residues. Trimming left V 7 bases short and J 4 bases short, with 13 bases between.

The chain combines TRBV28 with TRBJ1-4, with D perhaps TRBD1 (5 bases). V was pared by 9 bases and J by 8 bases, with 13 bases between. This CDR3 is 12 amino acids long. The V gene's germline CDR1 is MDHEN and CDR2 SYDVKM. The CDR3 loop is CARRGISEKLFF. The CDR3 DNA follows: TGTGCCAGGCGGGGGATCAGCGAAAAACTGTTTTTT.

This clone turned up a few times. The rearrangement links TRBV2 to TRBJ2-7, with 7 bases fitting TRBD1. This CDR3 comprises 16 residues. Germline values: CDR1 SNHLY, CDR2 FYNNEI. The junction had 14 bases not matched to a gene; V was cut back by 3 bases and J by 6 bases. The DNA for the CDR3 is TGTGCCAGCAGTGAGTGGTTCGGCCTAGGGGGCTCCGAGCAGTACTTC. It yields the protein CASSEWFGLGGSEQYF. The complete variable domain, with remaining parts taken from reference TRBV2 and TRBJ2-7, reads EPEVTQTPSHQVTQMGQEVILRCVPISNHLYFYWYRQILGQKVEFLVSFYNNEISEKSEIFDDQFSVERPDGSNFTLKIRSTKLEDSAMYFCASSEWFGLGGSEQYFGPGTRLTVT.

The J gene is TRBJ2-3, the V gene TRBV29-1; 8 nucleotides line up with TRBD1. Germline V gene lookup returns CDR1 SQVTM and CDR2 ANQGSEA. The CDR3 contains 13 residues. Germline trimming cut 4 bases from V and 6 bases from J; bases unmatched to any gene: 6. Here the CDR3 reads CSVGTGHGDTQYF. The CDR3 coding sequence is TGCAGCGTTGGGACAGGGCACGGGGATACGCAGTATTTT.

This clone was recorded once. The chain joins TRBV27 to TRBJ1-4, with D maybe TRBD1 (5 bases). CDR1 and CDR2 from the germline V gene are MNHEY and SMNVEV (reference sequence). This CDR3 has 16 residues. Trimming removed 8 bases from V and 5 bases from J, with 21 bases in between. The CDR3 spells CASSRSGVGFNEKLFF. The DNA for the CDR3 is TGTGCCAGCTCAAGGTCGGGGGTGGGATTCAATGAAAAACTGTTTTTT.

As regards this clone: This specimen includes other DNA sequences encoding the same CDR3. The chain recombines TRBV7-9 with TRBJ1-4, with 8 positions matching TRBD1. CDR3 length equals 14 residues. V shed 5 bases and J 8 bases; nucleotides not matched to a gene: 7. Germline assignment: CDR1 SEHNR and CDR2 FQNEAQ (reference sequence). Written as DNA, the CDR3 is TGTGCCAGCAGCCTCGACAGGGGACGGGAAAAACTGTTTTTT. Its protein product is CASSLDRGREKLFF.

The chain employs TRBV11-2 and TRBJ2-1, with 9 bases aligning to TRBD1. The CDR3 contains 17 residues. The V gene's germline CDR1 is SGHAT and CDR2 FQNNGV. J lost 1 base, V lost 4 bases, and 8 bases had no gene match. CDR3 in amino acids: CASSSTDRGGSYNEQFF. CDR3 sequence (DNA): TGTGCCAGCAGCTCCACCGACAGGGGGGGATCCTACAATGAGCAGTTCTTC.

The J gene is TRBJ1-5, the V gene TRBV5-1; TRBD1 matches 10 bases. The CDR3 sequence is 19 residues long. CDR1 SGHRS and CDR2 YFSETQ come from the germline V gene. V lost 9 bases and J lost 1; bases outside the gene matches: 19. CDR3 sequence: CANPLGGQGVHQSNQPQHF. The CDR3 DNA sequence: TGCGCCAACCCCCTGGGAGGACAGGGGGTTCATCAGAGCAATCAGCCCCAGCATTTT.

The V call is TRBV5-1, the J call TRBJ2-1; D is perhaps TRBD2 (5 bases). The CDR3 sequence is 14 residues long. Trimming shortened V by 6 bases and J by 1 base, and 11 bases separated the two germline ends. Germline V CDR1 and CDR2: SGHRS, YFSETQ. CDR3 loop: CASTVGSSYNEQFF. DNA for the CDR3: TGCGCCAGCACAGTGGGGAGTTCCTACAATGAGCAGTTCTTC.

This sequence joins TRBV9 and TRBJ1-4, with D maybe TRBD1 (6 bases). The V end lost 0 bases, the J end lost 8 bases, and 11 bases lay between the germline ends. Germline CDR1 reads SGDLS; CDR2 reads YYNGEE. This CDR3 region has 14 residues. The CDR3 spells CASSVADRREKLFF. In nucleotides, the CDR3 is TGTGCCAGCAGCGTAGCCGACAGGAGAGAAAAACTGTTTTTT. Supplemented by reference TRBV9 and TRBJ1-4, the full variable domain reads DSGVTQTPKHLITATGQRVTLRCSPRSGDLSVYWYQQSLDQGLQFLIQYYNGEERAKGNILERFSAQQFPDLHSELNLSSLELGDSALYFCASSVADRREKLFFGSGTQLSVL.

The V and J genes are TRBV5-1 and TRBJ2-7; 10 bases fit TRBD2. The CDR3 length is 15 residues. The trim removed 2 bases at V and 0 bases at J, leaving 2 bases unmatched. Germline V gene data show CDR1 as SGHRS and CDR2 as YFSETQ. The CDR3 DNA reads TGCGCCAGCAGCTTTCTAGCGGGGGCCTCCTACGAGCAGTACTTC. Translating it yields CASSFLAGASYEQYF.